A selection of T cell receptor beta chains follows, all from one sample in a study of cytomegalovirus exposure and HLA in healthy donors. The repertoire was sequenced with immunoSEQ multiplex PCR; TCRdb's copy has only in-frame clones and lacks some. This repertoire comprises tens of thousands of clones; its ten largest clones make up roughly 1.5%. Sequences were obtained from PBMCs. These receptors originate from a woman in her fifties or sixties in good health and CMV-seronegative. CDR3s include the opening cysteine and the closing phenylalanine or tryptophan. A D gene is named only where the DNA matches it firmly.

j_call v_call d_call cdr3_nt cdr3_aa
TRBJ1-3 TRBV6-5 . TGTGCCAGCAGTCCAGGGTTTCACACCATATATTTT CASSPGFHTIYF
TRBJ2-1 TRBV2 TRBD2 TGTGCCAGCAGTAGCGGGAGAACCTACAATGAGCAGTTCTTC CASSSGRTYNEQFF
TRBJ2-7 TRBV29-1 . TGCAGCGTTGAACTTGGACGGGTGGAGGGGTACGAGCAGTACTTC CSVELGRVEGYEQYF
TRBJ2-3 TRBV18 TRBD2 TGTGCCAGCTCACAGTCCGGCGGGAGATCTGATACGCAGTATTTT CASSQSGGRSDTQYF
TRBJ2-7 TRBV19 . TGTGCCAGTAGTATTGATTCGTTCTCTAGCGTCTACGAGCAGTACTTC CASSIDSFSSVYEQYF
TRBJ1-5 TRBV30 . TGTGCCTGGAGTGTCAGGGACGGGGGTCAGCCCCAGCATTTT CAWSVRDGGQPQHF
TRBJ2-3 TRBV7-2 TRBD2 TGTGCCAGCAGCACCCCTAGCGGGAGGGCACGCACAGATACGCAGTATTTT CASSTPSGRARTDTQYF
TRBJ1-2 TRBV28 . TGTGCCAGCAGTTTAAACGGGGGATATGGCTACACCTTC CASSLNGGYGYTF
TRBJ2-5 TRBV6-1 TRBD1 TGTGCCAGCAGTGAATCGACAGGGGGCGGTTGGGAGACCCAGTACTTC CASSESTGGGWETQYF
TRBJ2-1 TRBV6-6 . TGTGCCAGCAGCCCCTCGCTAGGAGAGCAGTTCTTC CASSPSLGEQFF
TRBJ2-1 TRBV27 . TGTGCCAGCAGTTTAGCCAGGGTTAGATACAATGAGCAGTTCTTC CASSLARVRYNEQFF
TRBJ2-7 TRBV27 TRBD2 TGTGCCAGCAGCCGGGGATGGACTAGCGGCTACGAGCAGTACTTC CASSRGWTSGYEQYF
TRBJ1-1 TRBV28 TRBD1 TGTGCCAGCAGTTTAACGTGGGACAGGGGGGGGGCTGAAGCTTTCTTT CASSLTWDRGGAEAFF
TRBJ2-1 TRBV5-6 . TGTGCCAGCAGCTTACCTAGCTCCTACAATGAGCAGTTCTTC CASSLPSSYNEQFF
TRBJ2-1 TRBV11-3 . TGTGCCAGCAGCTTAATTGGCCAATACAATGAGCAGTTCTTC CASSLIGQYNEQFF